Listed here is a single T cell receptor (beta chain). Its target is unknown. This entry is derived from a study of T cells expressing NK-cell markers. Study summary: CD3+CD56+NKG2C+, CD3+CD56+NKG2C- and CD3+CD56-NKG2C+ T cells, once sorted, supplied the TCR beta repertoires. Study results and limitations: Over 5 donors had dominant NKG2C+ clonotypes that comprised roughly 1.0-7.0% of their CD8+ T cells.

TCRdb reanalyzed the 5' RACE reads, giving one entry per CDR3 protein sequence and no DNA. This sample's clone table lists about 460,000 distinct CDR3 sequences. This receptor was obtained from a woman between 50 and 59 years old in good health. What was sequenced was blood T cells: a sorted CD56 or NKG2C T cell subset, CD4+ or CD8+ T cells, or bulk PBMC T cells (not recorded which).

The CDR3: CSARAQISAGELFF. This chain connects TRBV20-1 to TRBJ2-2; the TCRdb call, TRBD2, lacks DNA for checking. The CDR3 sequence is 14 residues long. In germline, CDR1 is DFQATT, CDR2 SNEGSKA (reference sequence).